This entry describes one T cell receptor (beta chain). Its cognate antigen is unknown. Time point noted: blood 4 weeks post-SBRT, at nephrectomy. Regarding treatment: 15 Gy SBRT to primary tumor, nephrectomy 4 weeks later. Nephrectomy followed 15 Gy stereotactic body radiation by 4 weeks. Radiation-treated patients gave blood at baseline, week 2 and week 4. The table came from immunoSEQ multiplex PCR; TCRdb's copy has only in-frame clones and leaves some out. The repertoire includes around 78,000 clones, 70% to 90% of them detected once, and about 6% sits in the top ten. The sample is drawn from a study of radiation and T cells in renal cell carcinoma. Looked up from germline, CDR1 is DFQATT and CDR2 is SNEGSKA (reference sequence). CDR3 length: 11 residues. V was cut by 6 bases and J by 7 bases, with 13 bases left in between. Study-wide results and limits: Top tumor clonotypes rose in blood 2 weeks post-radiation, then contracted.

The clonotype was recovered from a woman in her 70s with renal cell carcinoma. The sequences come from blood, collected from a patient whose treatment included radiotherapy and nephrectomy. The rearrangement links TRBV20-1 to TRBJ2-7, with TRBD2 as a possible D gene (6 bases). The CDR3 coding sequence is TGCAGTGCCCCGGGGGTACGGGAGCAGTACTTC. This encodes CSAPGVREQYF.